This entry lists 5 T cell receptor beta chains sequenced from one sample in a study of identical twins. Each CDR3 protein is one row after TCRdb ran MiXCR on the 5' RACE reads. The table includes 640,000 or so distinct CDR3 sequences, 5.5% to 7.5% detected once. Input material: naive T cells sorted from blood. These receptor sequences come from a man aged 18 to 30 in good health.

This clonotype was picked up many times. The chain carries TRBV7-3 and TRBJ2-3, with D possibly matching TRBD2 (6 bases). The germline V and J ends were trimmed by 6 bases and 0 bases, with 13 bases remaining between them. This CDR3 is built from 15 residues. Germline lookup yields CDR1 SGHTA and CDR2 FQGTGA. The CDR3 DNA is TGTGCCAGCAGTACTACCGGGACTAGCACAGATACGCAGTATTTT. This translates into CASSTTGTSTDTQYF. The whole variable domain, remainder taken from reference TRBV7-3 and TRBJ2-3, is GAGVSQTPSNKVTEKGKYVELRCDPISGHTALYWYRQSLGQGPEFLIYFQGTGAADDSGLPNDRFFAVRPEGSVSTLKIQRTERGDSAVYLCASSTTGTSTDTQYFGPGTRLTVL.

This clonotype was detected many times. The CDR3 sequence is CASSQKETSGNNEQFF. The CDR3 coding sequence is TGCGCCAGCAGCCAGAAAGAGACTAGCGGGAACAATGAGCAGTTCTTC. This chain connects TRBV5-1 to TRBJ2-1, with 11 bases fitting TRBD2. CDR1 and CDR2 from the germline V gene are SGHRS and YFSETQ. The CDR3 loop spans 16 amino acids. V shed 4 bases, J shed 5 bases, and the junction held 8 bases outside the gene matches.

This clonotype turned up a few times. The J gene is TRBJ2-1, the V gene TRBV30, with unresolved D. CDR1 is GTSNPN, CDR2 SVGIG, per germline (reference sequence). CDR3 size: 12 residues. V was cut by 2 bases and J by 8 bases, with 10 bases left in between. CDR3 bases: TGTGCCTGGAGTATCCAATTCGATGAGCAGTTCTTC. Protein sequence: CAWSIQFDEQFF.

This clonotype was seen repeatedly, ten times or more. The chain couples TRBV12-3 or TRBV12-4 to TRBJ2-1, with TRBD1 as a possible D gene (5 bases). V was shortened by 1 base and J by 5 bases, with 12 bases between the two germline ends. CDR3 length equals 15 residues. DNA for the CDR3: TGTGCCAGCAGTTTAGAGAGTAGCAGGGACAATGAGCAGTTCTTC. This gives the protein CASSLESSRDNEQFF.

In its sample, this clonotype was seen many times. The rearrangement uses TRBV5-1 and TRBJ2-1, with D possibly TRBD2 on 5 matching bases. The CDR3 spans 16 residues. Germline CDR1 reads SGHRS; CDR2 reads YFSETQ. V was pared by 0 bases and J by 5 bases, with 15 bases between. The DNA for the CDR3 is TGCGCCAGCAGCTTGGACGAGGGAAGACCGAACAATGAGCAGTTCTTC. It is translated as CASSLDEGRPNNEQFF.